This passage covers 25 T cell receptor beta chains from one sample sequenced in a study of radiotherapy plus CTLA-4 blockade in lung cancer listed by TCRdb under 2018. Library generation was performed with the immunoSEQ multiplex PCR assay. Held by TCRdb, this immuneACCESS table contains in-frame sequences only and omits some clones. Under half of the omission traces to an unresolved V gene where checked; the cause of the rest is unknown. For this sample the table gives around 80,000 clones, of which around 80% were detected only once. Of the sample, 0.79% falls within the top ten clones. This specimen consisted of peripheral blood, obtained from a patient treated with radiotherapy plus ipilimumab. Receptors originate from a human donor with non-small cell lung cancer who had stable disease on radiotherapy plus ipilimumab.

In this sample, this clone turned up a few times. The V gene is TRBV18, the J gene TRBJ2-2; the D gene is possibly TRBD2 (5 bases). The CDR3 extends over 14 amino acids. Trimming shortened V by 4 bases and J by 2 bases, and 8 bases separated the two germline ends. Per the germline V gene, CDR1 is KGHSH and CDR2 is LQKENI. CDR3 amino acids: CASSQTGNTGELFF. Written as DNA, the CDR3 is TGTGCCAGCTCACAGACGGGAAACACCGGGGAGCTGTTTTTT.

The V and J genes are TRBV6-8 and TRBJ2-3, with 9 bases aligning to TRBD2. The CDR3 has 19 residues. With 8 bases clipped from V and 0 bases from J, the junction kept 18 bases outside the gene matches. Germline CDR1 MNHGY, CDR2 SAAAGT. CDR3 residues: CASPPGGGGAGFSTDTQYF. CDR3 DNA sequence: TGTGCCAGCCCCCCGGGAGGCGGGGGGGCGGGTTTTAGCACAGATACGCAGTATTTT.

The CDR3 sequence: CASSFNGDGKETQYF. The CDR3 bases are TGTGCCAGCAGCTTTAACGGGGACGGAAAAGAGACCCAGTACTTC. The chain carries TRBV7-3 and TRBJ2-5, with D perhaps matching TRBD1 or TRBD2 (5 bases each). V dropped 3 bases and J dropped 3 bases, with 14 bases sitting between them. The CDR3 spans 15 residues. The germline gives CDR1 SGHTA, CDR2 FQGTGA.

The rearrangement joins TRBV21-1 to TRBJ2-2; the table gives TRBD1 as D, unverified against the DNA. TRBV21-1 is deemed a pseudogene. This CDR3 is 15 amino acids long. CDR3 sequence (DNA): TGTGCCAGCAGCAAAGCGGGACAAAACACCGGGGAGCTGTTTTTT. This codes for CASSKAGQNTGELFF.

The gene calls are TRBV5-5 and TRBJ2-1; D gene ambiguous. The germline CDR1 and CDR2 sequences are SGHKS and YYEKEE (reference sequence). Trimming removed 4 bases at V and 4 bases at J, with 9 bases between. The CDR3 spans 13 residues. The CDR3 here is CASSPPGYNEQFF. CDR3 bases: TGTGCCAGCAGCCCCCCTGGGTACAATGAGCAGTTCTTC.

The rearrangement joins TRBV29-1 to TRBJ1-5; D gene uncertain. Germline CDR1 reads SQVTM; CDR2 reads ANQGSEA. CDR3 size: 12 residues. Trimming removed 3 bases from V and 0 bases from J, with 3 bases in between. The CDR3 DNA sequence: TGCAGCGTTGACCTTAGCAATCAGCCCCAGCATTTT. The encoded protein is CSVDLSNQPQHF.

V and J are TRBV7-2 and TRBJ1-4; 10 nucleotides align to TRBD1. The germline V gene has CDR1 SGHTA and CDR2 FQGNSA. After removal of 4 bases from V and 7 bases from J, the junction contained 3 bases not matched to a gene. The CDR3 runs to 14 residues. The CDR3 is CASSSTGGAEKLFF. The CDR3 DNA is TGTGCCAGCAGCTCGACAGGGGGCGCTGAAAAACTGTTTTTT.

The chain employs TRBV5-6 and TRBJ1-1, with TRBD1 as a possible D gene (6 bases). V was clipped by 4 bases and J by 5 bases, with 12 bases between them. CDR1 SGHDT and CDR2 YYEEEE come from the germline V gene. This CDR3 has 13 residues. The CDR3 DNA follows: TGTGCCAGCAGCGAACAGGGTTATACTGAAGCTTTCTTT. Translated, it gives CASSEQGYTEAFF. The full variable domain, completed using reference TRBV5-6 and TRBJ1-1, is DAGVTQSPTHLIKTRGQQVTLRCSPKSGHDTVSWYQQALGQGPQFIFQYYEEEERQRGNFPDRFSGHQFPNYSSELNVNALLLGDSALYLCASSEQGYTEAFFGQGTRLTVV.

The rearrangement uses TRBV11-2 and TRBJ1-6, with D maybe TRBD1 (5 bases). The V end lost 0 bases, the J end lost 10 bases, and 10 bases lay between the germline ends. Germline CDR1 reads SGHAT; CDR2 reads FQNNGV. The CDR3 is 14 residues long. The CDR3 reads CASSLERGRSPLHF. DNA for the CDR3: TGTGCCAGCAGCTTAGAGAGGGGAAGGTCACCCCTCCACTTT.

As regards this clone: Sequence at one end of the junction differs from germline and may be a read error. The genes are TRBV28 and TRBJ1-5, with a weak D call TRBD1 (6 bases). Germline V gene data show CDR1 as MDHEN and CDR2 as SYDVKM. This CDR3 has 15 residues. The CDR3 region is CASSLRGGPGQPQHF. The CDR3 region has the DNA TGTGCCAGTAGTTTAAGGGGGGGCCCCGGTCAGCCCCAGCATTTT.

This chain uses TRBV9 with TRBJ2-7, with 7 nucleotides matching TRBD1. The J segment lost 4 bases and the V segment lost 3 bases, leaving 10 bases of the junction unmatched. Germline V gene lookup returns CDR1 SGDLS and CDR2 YYNGEE. The length of the CDR3 is 15 residues. The CDR3 loop reads CASSGDSQLLYEQYF. DNA for the CDR3: TGTGCCAGCAGCGGGGACAGTCAATTATTATACGAGCAGTACTTC.

The chain combines TRBV15 with TRBJ2-1, with D uncertain. Per germline, CDR1 LNHNV and CDR2 YYDKDF (reference sequence). This CDR3 has 13 residues. V was trimmed by 6 bases and J by 5 bases, leaving 11 bases between them. CDR3 loop: CATRVGIDNEQFF. In DNA form, the CDR3 reads TGTGCCACCAGGGTAGGGATTGACAATGAGCAGTTCTTC.

This clone was detected only a few times. This chain joins TRBV5-1 and TRBJ2-2; either TRBD1 or TRBD2 may fit D (6 bases each). The CDR3 contains 16 residues. Looked up from germline, CDR1 is SGHRS and CDR2 is YFSETQ. V lost 0 bases, J lost 5 bases, and 14 bases lay in between. This CDR3 is CASSLEGGIKTGELFF. CDR3 coding DNA: TGCGCCAGCAGCTTGGAGGGGGGTATTAAGACCGGGGAGCTGTTTTTT.

V usage is TRBV2 and J usage is TRBJ2-7; D is unresolved. The germline gives CDR1 SNHLY, CDR2 FYNNEI. V was clipped by 8 bases and J by 0 bases, with 8 bases between them. CDR3 length: 12 residues. CDR3: CASGTDSYEQYF. CDR3 bases: TGTGCCAGCGGCACGGACTCCTACGAGCAGTACTTC.

This clone was seen only a few times. The chain has TRBV28 and TRBJ1-1, with D unclear. The CDR3 runs 14 residues. V was trimmed by 10 bases and J by 0 bases, leaving 15 bases between them. Germline V gene sequence: CDR1 MDHEN, CDR2 SYDVKM. The CDR3 reads CAINSLLLNTEAFF. CDR3 DNA: TGTGCCATCAATTCTCTCTTATTGAACACTGAAGCTTTCTTT.

V and J are TRBV30 and TRBJ2-7; 14 bases line up with TRBD2. Trimming removed 0 bases from V and 9 bases from J; junction bases left unmatched: 7. Per germline, CDR1 GTSNPN and CDR2 SVGIG (reference sequence). The CDR3 is made up of 15 amino acids. The CDR3 DNA reads TGTGCCTGGAGTGTAGGGGGGACTAGCGGGAGTGGGCAGTACTTC. It is translated as CAWSVGGTSGSGQYF.

J is TRBJ2-3 and V is TRBV28; the D gene is possibly TRBD2 (5 bases). V lost 3 bases and J lost 3, with 16 bases in between. Germline CDR1 reads MDHEN; CDR2 reads SYDVKM. The CDR3 covers 16 residues. This CDR3 is CASSLSGWERTDTQYF. The CDR3 nucleotides are TGTGCCAGCAGTTTGAGTGGGTGGGAGAGGACAGATACGCAGTATTTT.

As to this clone: One end of the junction does not line up with germline, which may come from a read error. The same CDR3 can be traced to other DNA sequences in this sample. The rearrangement joins TRBV28 to TRBJ2-3, with 8 bases matching TRBD1. This CDR3 has 18 amino acids. Per the germline V gene, CDR1 is MDHEN and CDR2 is SYDVKM. CDR3 in amino acids: CASSLAQGAGGHTDTQYF. The CDR3 DNA reads TGTGCCAGCAGTTTGGCCCAGGGGGCAGGAGGACACACAGACACGCAGTATTTT.

The chain combines TRBV29-1 with TRBJ2-3; a weak D match, TRBD1 (5 bases). Germline loops: CDR1 SQVTM, CDR2 ANQGSEA. V lost 0 bases and J 4 bases, leaving 11 bases between the germline ends. The CDR3 sequence is 14 residues long. The CDR3 nucleotides are TGCAGCGTTGAAGAAAGGGGCCGGGCAGATACGCAGTATTTT. It codes for CSVEERGRADTQYF.

The chain couples TRBV5-5 to TRBJ2-2, with 10 bases fitting TRBD2. CDR1 and CDR2 from the germline V gene are SGHKS and YYEKEE (reference sequence). This CDR3 is 17 amino acids long. The V gene end was trimmed by 2 bases and the J gene end by 4 bases; junction bases not matched to a gene: 8. Here the CDR3 DNA reads TGTGCCAGCAGCTTTTTTAGCGGGGGGACGGGCACCGGGGAGCTGTTTTTT. It yields the protein CASSFFSGGTGTGELFF.

The genes are TRBV27 and TRBJ2-2; 7 bases match TRBD2. V lost 6 bases and J lost 7; bases outside the gene matches: 5. Germline V gene lookup returns CDR1 MNHEY and CDR2 SMNVEV (reference sequence). The CDR3 runs 13 residues. CDR3 coding DNA: TGTGCCAGCAGGCGGGAGAGGGTCGGGGAGCTGTTTTTT. It specifies CASRRERVGELFF.

The rearrangement joins TRBV30 to TRBJ2-3; 13 bases fit TRBD2. Germline values: CDR1 GTSNPN, CDR2 SVGIG (reference sequence). Unmatched junction bases numbered 8, after V lost 5 bases and J lost 0 bases. This CDR3 is 17 amino acids long. The CDR3 protein is CAWGRTSGGLSTDTQYF. CDR3 nucleotide sequence: TGTGCCTGGGGAAGGACTAGCGGGGGTCTAAGCACAGATACGCAGTATTTT.

The V and J genes are TRBV2 and TRBJ1-2; D call uncertain. Between the trimmed V and J ends, which lost 6 bases and 6 bases, there was a span of 17 bases. This CDR3 contains 14 residues. Germline V lookup: CDR1 SNHLY, CDR2 FYNNEI. CDR3 residues: CASSRLWSGDGYTF. Here the CDR3 DNA reads TGTGCCAGCAGCCGTCTCTGGAGTGGTGATGGCTACACCTTC.

CDR3 coding DNA: TGTGCCAGCAGCCCCACAATGGATTATGGCTACACCTTC. Its protein is CASSPTMDYGYTF. The V call is TRBV28, the J call TRBJ1-2; unclear D gene. CDR3 size: 13 residues. From germline, CDR1 is MDHEN and CDR2 SYDVKM. The germline V and J ends were trimmed by 6 bases and 5 bases, with 13 bases remaining between them.

DNA of the CDR3: TGTGCCAGCAGCCTTAATCCCGTGGCTGGCTACACCTTC. It translates to CASSLNPVAGYTF. This chain joins TRBV7-9 and TRBJ1-2; no reliable D call. The CDR3 consists of 13 residues. With 5 bases removed from V and 7 bases from J, the gap between germline ends came to 14 bases. Germline-derived CDR1 and CDR2 are SEHNR and FQNEAQ (reference sequence).